This T cell receptor beta chain emerged from a study of T cells after yellow fever vaccination. Using its own MiXCR run on the 5' RACE reads, TCRdb lists one record per CDR3 protein. The sample gives a few hundred thousand distinct CDR3 sequences, 15% to 20% of which show up once; roughly an eighth is in the top ten. This clonotype was observed a few times. Losses at the gene ends were 3 bases for V and 3 bases for J; bases not matched to a gene: 3. Germline V CDR1 and CDR2: SGHTA, FQGNSA. The CDR3 covers 15 residues. The rearrangement uses TRBV7-2 and TRBJ2-2, with 8 bases matching TRBD1. The specimen comprised PBMCs, sampled 15 days after the yellow fever booster vaccination. This clonotype originated in a man younger than 40 who received the YFV17D yellow fever vaccine. CDR3 amino acids: CASSFNRGYTGELFF. The CDR3 DNA reads as TGTGCCAGCAGCTTCAACAGGGGGTACACCGGGGAGCTGTTTTTT.